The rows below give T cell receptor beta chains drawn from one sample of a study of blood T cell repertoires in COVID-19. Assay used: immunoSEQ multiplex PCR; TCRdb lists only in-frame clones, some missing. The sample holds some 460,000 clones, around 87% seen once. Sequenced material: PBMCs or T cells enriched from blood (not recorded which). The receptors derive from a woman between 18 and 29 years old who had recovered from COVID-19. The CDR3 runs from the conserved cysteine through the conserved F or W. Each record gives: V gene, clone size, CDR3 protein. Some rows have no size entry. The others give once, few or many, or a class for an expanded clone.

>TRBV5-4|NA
CASSPEEGEGYGYTF
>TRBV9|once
CASTRRGTRQETQYF
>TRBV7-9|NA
CASSLEQLTYEQYF
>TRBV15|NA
CATSSGQAELAKNIQYF
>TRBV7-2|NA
CATSPVTGGGELFF
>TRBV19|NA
CASSFRGGPGEQYF
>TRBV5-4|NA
CASSYGSVGSEQYF
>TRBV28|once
CASRLLPGQGIEKLFF
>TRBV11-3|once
CASSLAREKLQPQHF
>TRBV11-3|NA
CASSLGGQIGNTIYF
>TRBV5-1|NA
CASSFPPGGSTDTQYF
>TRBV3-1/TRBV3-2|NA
CASSQDSASGGEQFF
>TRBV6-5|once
CASSWDREADTQYF
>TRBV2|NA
CASSPRTAYNSPLHF